The 5 T cell receptor beta chains in this list originate from one sample, sequenced in a study of CD8 T cells in ankylosing spondylitis. Findings and limits, study-wide: Seemingly distinctive of ankylosing spondylitis blood was a TCR beta motif formed by eight highly homologous variants.

Their recognized antigens are unknown. TCRdb re-derived calls from the 5' RACE reads in MiXCR, one entry per CDR3 protein. The table has roughly 350,000 distinct CDR3 sequences, 7% to 9% seen once. Sequenced: blood, either unsorted or a sorted T cell fraction (not recorded which). Receptors were obtained from a male donor with ankylosing spondylitis.

This clonotype has a handful of counts. This chain uses TRBV15 with TRBJ2-7, with 7 nucleotides matching TRBD1. Trimming at V came to 5 bases and at J to 2 bases, leaving 3 bases not matched to a gene. The CDR3 loop spans 13 amino acids. Germline V gene data show CDR1 as LNHNV and CDR2 as YYDKDF (reference sequence). The CDR3 loop reads CATSRTGPYEQYF. In DNA form, the CDR3 reads TGTGCCACCAGCCGGACAGGTCCCTACGAGCAGTACTTC.

In this sample, this clonotype turned up a few times. The chain employs TRBV14 and TRBJ2-1; D is tentatively TRBD1 or TRBD2 (6 bases each). Trimming removed 4 bases from V and 3 bases from J, with 13 bases in between. Germline values: CDR1 SGHDN, CDR2 FVKESK. The CDR3 loop spans 15 amino acids. CDR3 sequence reads: CASSPLGGLYNEQFF. The DNA for the CDR3 is TGTGCCAGCAGCCCCCTGGGGGGCCTCTACAATGAGCAGTTCTTC.

The J gene is TRBJ2-1, the V gene TRBV6-5; D is undetermined. Trimming cost V 0 bases and J 4 bases, with 13 bases left between them. The CDR3 is 16 residues long. From germline, CDR1 is MNHEY and CDR2 SVGAGI. The CDR3 nucleotides read TGTGCCAGCAGTTACTCGATTAAGGCAGCTTACAATGAGCAGTTCTTC. Protein product: CASSYSIKAAYNEQFF.

The chain employs TRBV29-1 and TRBJ2-7; 7 nucleotides match TRBD1. Germline values: CDR1 SQVTM, CDR2 ANQGSEA. With 4 bases clipped from V and 5 bases from J, the junction kept 5 bases outside the gene matches. The CDR3 runs 12 residues. CDR3 bases: TGCAGCGTTGGACAGGGACGCCACGAGCAGTACTTC. It yields the protein CSVGQGRHEQYF.

The genes are TRBV7-9 and TRBJ2-1; D might be TRBD1 or TRBD2, each matching 5 bases. The germline V gene encodes CDR1 SEHNR and CDR2 FQNEAQ (reference sequence). The CDR3 contains 15 residues. V lost 3 bases, J lost 12 bases, and 21 bases lay in between. Here the CDR3 reads CASSFAVAPPGGQFF. CDR3 DNA sequence: TGTGCCAGCAGCTTCGCAGTAGCGCCCCCTGGGGGGCAGTTCTTC.